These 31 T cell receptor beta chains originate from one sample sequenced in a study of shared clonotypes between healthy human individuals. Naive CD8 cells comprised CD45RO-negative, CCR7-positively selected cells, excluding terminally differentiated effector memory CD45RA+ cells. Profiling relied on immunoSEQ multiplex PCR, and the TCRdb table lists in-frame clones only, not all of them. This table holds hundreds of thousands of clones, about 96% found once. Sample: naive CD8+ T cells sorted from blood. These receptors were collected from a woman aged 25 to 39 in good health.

The CDR3 spells CASSLYLGGVDVNGYTF. The DNA for the CDR3 is TGCGCCAGCAGCTTGTATCTAGGCGGGGTGGATGTAAATGGCTACACCTTC. J is TRBJ1-2 and V is TRBV5-1, with D unresolved. This CDR3 comprises 17 residues. Germline V gives CDR1 SGHRS, CDR2 YFSETQ. The ends were cut back, 1 base at V and 6 bases at J, with 22 bases in the middle.

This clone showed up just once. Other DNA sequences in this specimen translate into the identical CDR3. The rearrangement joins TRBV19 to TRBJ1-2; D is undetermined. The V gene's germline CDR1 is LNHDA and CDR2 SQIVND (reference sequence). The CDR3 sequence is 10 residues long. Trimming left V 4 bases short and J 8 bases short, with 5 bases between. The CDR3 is CASSNDGYTF. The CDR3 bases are TGTGCCAGTAGTAACGACGGCTACACCTTC.

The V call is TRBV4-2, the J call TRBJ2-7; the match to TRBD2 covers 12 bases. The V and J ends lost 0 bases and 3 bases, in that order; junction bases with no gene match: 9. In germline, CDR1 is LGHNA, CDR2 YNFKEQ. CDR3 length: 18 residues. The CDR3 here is CASSQDRTSGEMLYEQYF. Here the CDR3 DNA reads TGTGCCAGCAGCCAAGATCGGACTAGCGGGGAGATGCTCTACGAGCAGTACTTC.

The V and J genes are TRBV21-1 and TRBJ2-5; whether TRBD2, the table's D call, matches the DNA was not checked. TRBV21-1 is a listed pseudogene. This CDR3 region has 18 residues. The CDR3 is CASSKVRSREGGRETQYF. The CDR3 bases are TGTGCCAGCAGCAAAGTGAGGAGTCGGGAGGGCGGGAGAGAGACCCAGTACTTC.

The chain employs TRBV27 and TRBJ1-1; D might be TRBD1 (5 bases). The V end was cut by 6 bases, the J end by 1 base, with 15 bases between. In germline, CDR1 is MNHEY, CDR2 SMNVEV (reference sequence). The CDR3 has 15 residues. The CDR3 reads CASSPVWGWNTEAFF. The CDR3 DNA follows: TGTGCCAGCAGCCCCGTATGGGGGTGGAACACTGAAGCTTTCTTT.

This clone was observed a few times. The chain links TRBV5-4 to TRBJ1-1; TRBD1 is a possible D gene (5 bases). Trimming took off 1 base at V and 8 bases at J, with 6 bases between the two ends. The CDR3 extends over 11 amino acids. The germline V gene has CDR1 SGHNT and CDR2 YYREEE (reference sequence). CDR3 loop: CASSLQGEAFF. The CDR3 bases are TGTGCCAGCAGCTTGCAGGGAGAAGCTTTCTTT.

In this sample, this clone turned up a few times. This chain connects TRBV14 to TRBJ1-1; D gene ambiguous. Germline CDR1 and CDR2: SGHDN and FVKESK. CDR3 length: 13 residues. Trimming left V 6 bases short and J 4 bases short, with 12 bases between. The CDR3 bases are TGTGCCAGCAGTCCAAATTTGGGCACTGAAGCTTTCTTT. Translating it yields CASSPNLGTEAFF. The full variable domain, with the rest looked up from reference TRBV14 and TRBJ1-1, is EAGVTQFPSHSVIEKGQTVTLRCDPISGHDNLYWYRRVMGKEIKFLLHFVKESKQDESGMPNNRFLAERTGGTYSTLKVQPAELEDSGVYFCASSPNLGTEAFFGQGTRLTVV.

This CDR3 is CASSLELGRESQPQHF. In DNA form, the CDR3 reads TGTGCCAGCAGCTTAGAACTTGGCAGGGAGAGTCAGCCCCAGCATTTT. This chain joins TRBV7-8 and TRBJ1-5, with D perhaps matching TRBD1 (5 bases). Germline assignment: CDR1 SGHVS and CDR2 FQNEAQ. There are 16 residues in the CDR3. The V and J ends lost 1 base and 6 bases respectively, with 16 bases between them.

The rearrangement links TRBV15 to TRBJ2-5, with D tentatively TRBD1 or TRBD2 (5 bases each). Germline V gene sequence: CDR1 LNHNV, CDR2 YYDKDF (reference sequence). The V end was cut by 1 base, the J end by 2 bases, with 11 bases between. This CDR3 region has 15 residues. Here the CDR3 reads CATSRGWGSQETQYF. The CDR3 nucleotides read TGTGCCACCAGCAGAGGGTGGGGGTCTCAAGAGACCCAGTACTTC.

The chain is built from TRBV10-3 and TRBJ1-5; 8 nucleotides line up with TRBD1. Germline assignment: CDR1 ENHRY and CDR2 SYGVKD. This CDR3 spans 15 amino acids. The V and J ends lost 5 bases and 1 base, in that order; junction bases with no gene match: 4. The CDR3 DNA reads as TGTGCCATCAGTCAGACAGGGGCGAGCAATCAGCCCCAGCATTTT. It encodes CAISQTGASNQPQHF.

The CDR3 loop is CASSLESSEPQHF. CDR3 bases: TGTGCCAGCAGCCTGGAAAGCTCGGAGCCCCAGCATTTT. The gene calls are TRBV5-4 and TRBJ1-5; the D is unclear. The CDR3 sequence is 13 residues long. CDR1 is SGHNT, CDR2 YYREEE, per germline (reference sequence). The V and J ends lost 4 bases and 8 bases respectively, with 13 bases between them.

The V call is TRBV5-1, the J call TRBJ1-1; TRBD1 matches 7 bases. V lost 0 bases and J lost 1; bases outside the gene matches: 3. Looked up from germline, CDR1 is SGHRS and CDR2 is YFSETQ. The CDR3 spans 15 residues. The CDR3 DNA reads TGCGCCAGCAGCTTGGAGAGGACAGGGAACACTGAAGCTTTCTTT. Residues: CASSLERTGNTEAFF.

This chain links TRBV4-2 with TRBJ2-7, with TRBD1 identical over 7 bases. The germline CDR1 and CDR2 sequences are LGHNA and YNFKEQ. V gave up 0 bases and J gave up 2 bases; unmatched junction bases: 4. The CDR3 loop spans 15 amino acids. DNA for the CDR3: TGTGCCAGCAGCCAAGAAGCGCAGGGGGCCTACGAGCAGTACTTC. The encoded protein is CASSQEAQGAYEQYF.

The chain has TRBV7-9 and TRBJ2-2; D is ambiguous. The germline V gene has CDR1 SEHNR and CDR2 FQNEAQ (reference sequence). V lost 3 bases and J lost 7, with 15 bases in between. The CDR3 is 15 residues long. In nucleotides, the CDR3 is TGTGCCAGCAGCTTTCGCGCCCAGCTCCTCGGGGAGCTGTTTTTT. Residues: CASSFRAQLLGELFF.

CDR3 sequence reads: CASRGGGLAHEQYF. CDR3 nucleotides: TGTGCCAGCAGGGGCGGGGGACTAGCCCACGAGCAGTACTTC. The rearrangement uses TRBV6-5 and TRBJ2-7; TRBD2 aligns across 9 bases. This CDR3 comprises 14 residues. Germline trimming cut 6 bases from V and 5 bases from J; bases unmatched to any gene: 8. Per germline, CDR1 MNHEY and CDR2 SVGAGI.

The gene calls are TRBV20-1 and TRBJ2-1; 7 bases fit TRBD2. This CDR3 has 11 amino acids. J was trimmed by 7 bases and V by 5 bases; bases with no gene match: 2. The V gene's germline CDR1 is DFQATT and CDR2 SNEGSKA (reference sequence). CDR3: CSAPRENEQFF. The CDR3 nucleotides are TGCAGTGCTCCGCGGGAGAATGAGCAGTTCTTC.

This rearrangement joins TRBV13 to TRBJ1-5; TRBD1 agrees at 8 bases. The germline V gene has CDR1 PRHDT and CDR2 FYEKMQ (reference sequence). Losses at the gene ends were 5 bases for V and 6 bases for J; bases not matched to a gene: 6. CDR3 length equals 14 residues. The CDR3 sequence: CASSLRGLSQPQHF. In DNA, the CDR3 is TGTGCCAGCAGCCTCAGGGGGCTTAGTCAGCCCCAGCATTTT.

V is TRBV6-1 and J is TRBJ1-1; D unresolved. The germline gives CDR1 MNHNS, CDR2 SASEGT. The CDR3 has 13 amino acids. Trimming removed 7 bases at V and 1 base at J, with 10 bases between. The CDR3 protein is CASTVTRNTEAFF. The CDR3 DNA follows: TGTGCCAGCACAGTTACCAGGAACACTGAAGCTTTCTTT.

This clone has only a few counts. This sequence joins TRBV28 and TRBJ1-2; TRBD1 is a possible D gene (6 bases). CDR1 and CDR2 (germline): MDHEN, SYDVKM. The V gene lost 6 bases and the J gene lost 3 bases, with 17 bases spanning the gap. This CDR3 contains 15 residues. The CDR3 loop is CASSYVGGEYYGYTF. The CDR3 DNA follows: TGTGCCAGCAGCTACGTGGGGGGCGAATACTATGGCTACACCTTC.

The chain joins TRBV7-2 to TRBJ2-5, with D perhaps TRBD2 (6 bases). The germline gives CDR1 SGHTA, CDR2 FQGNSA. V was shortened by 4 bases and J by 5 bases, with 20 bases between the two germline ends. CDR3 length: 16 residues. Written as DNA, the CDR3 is TGTGCCAGCAGCTCGATAGACCAGTCGACTAGGGAGACCCAGTACTTC. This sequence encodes CASSSIDQSTRETQYF.

DNA for the CDR3: TGCAGCGGCCTTCGACCCGGGACAGGGGACACTGAAGCTTTCTTT. Translating gives CSGLRPGTGDTEAFF. The chain combines TRBV29-1 with TRBJ1-1; 10 positions match TRBD1. CDR3 size: 15 residues. CDR1 and CDR2 (germline): SQVTM, ANQGSEA. J was trimmed by 3 bases and V by 7 bases; bases with no gene match: 11. The whole variable domain, remainder taken from reference TRBV29-1 and TRBJ1-1, is SAVISQKPSRDICQRGTSLTIQCQVDSQVTMMFWYRQQPGQSLTLIATANQGSEATYESGFVIDKFPISRPNLTFSTLTVSNMSPEDSSIYLCSGLRPGTGDTEAFFGQGTRLTVV.

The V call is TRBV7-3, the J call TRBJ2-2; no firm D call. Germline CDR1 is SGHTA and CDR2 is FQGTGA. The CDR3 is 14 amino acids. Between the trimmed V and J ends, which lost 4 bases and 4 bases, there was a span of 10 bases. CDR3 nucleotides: TGTGCCAGCAGCTCGACCCAAATCACCGGGGAGCTGTTTTTT. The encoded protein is CASSSTQITGELFF.

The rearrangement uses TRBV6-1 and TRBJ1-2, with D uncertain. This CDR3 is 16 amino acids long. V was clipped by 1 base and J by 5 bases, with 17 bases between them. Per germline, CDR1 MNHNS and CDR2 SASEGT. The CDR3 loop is CASSEEVGFELYGYTF. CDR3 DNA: TGTGCCAGCAGTGAAGAAGTAGGTTTCGAACTTTATGGCTACACCTTC.

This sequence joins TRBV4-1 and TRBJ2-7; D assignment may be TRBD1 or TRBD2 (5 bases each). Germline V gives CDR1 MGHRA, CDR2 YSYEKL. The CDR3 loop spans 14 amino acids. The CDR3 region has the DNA TGCGCTACCAAGAGGGACGGTAGCTCCTACGAGCAGTACTTC. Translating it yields CATKRDGSSYEQYF.

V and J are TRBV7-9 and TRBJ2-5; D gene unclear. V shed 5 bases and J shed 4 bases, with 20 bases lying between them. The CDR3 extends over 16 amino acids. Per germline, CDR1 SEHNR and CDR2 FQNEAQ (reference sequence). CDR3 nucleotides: TGTGCCAGCAGCCTTTTGGGTGCGTCGGTGGGAGAGACCCAGTACTTC. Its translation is CASSLLGASVGETQYF. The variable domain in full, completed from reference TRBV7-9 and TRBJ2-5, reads DTGVSQNPRHKITKRGQNVTFRCDPISEHNRLYWYRQTLGQGPEFLTYFQNEAQLEKSRLLSDRFSAERPKGSFSTLEIQRTEQGDSAMYLCASSLLGASVGETQYFGPGTRLLVL.

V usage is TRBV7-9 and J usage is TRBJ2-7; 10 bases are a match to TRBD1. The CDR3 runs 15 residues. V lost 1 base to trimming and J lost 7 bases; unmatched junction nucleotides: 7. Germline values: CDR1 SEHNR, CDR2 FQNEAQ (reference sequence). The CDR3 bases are TGTGCCAGCAGCTTAGGAGGGACAGGGGAAGTGGAGCAGTACTTC. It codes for CASSLGGTGEVEQYF.

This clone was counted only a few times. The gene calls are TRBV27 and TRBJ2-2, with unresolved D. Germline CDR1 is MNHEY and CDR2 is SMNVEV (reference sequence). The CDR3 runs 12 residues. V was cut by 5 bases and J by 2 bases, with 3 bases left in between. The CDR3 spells CASSINTGELFF. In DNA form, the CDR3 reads TGTGCCAGCAGTATCAACACCGGGGAGCTGTTTTTT.

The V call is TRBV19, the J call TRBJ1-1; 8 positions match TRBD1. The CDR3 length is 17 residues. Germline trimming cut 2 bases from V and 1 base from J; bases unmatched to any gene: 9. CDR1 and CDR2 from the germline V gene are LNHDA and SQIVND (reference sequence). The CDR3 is CASSIPGQGGKNTEAFF. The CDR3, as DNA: TGTGCCAGTAGTATACCAGGACAGGGAGGGAAGAACACTGAAGCTTTCTTT.

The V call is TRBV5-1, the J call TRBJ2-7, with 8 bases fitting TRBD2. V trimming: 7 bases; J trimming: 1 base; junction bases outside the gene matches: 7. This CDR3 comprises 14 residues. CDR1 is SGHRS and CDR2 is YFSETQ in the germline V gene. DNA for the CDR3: TGCGCCAGCGCACTGGCGGGAGGTTCCTACGAGCAGTACTTC. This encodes CASALAGGSYEQYF.

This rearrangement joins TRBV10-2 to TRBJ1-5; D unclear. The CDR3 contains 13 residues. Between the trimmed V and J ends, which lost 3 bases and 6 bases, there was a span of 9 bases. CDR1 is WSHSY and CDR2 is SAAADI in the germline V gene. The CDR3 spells CASSDSEAQPQHF. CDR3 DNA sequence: TGCGCCAGCAGTGACAGCGAGGCTCAGCCCCAGCATTTT.

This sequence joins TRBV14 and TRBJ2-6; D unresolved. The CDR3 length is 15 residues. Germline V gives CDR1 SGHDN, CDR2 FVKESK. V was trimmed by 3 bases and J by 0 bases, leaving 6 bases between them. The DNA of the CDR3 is TGTGCCAGCAGCCATTGGAGCTCTGGGGCCAACGTCCTGACTTTC. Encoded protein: CASSHWSSGANVLTF.